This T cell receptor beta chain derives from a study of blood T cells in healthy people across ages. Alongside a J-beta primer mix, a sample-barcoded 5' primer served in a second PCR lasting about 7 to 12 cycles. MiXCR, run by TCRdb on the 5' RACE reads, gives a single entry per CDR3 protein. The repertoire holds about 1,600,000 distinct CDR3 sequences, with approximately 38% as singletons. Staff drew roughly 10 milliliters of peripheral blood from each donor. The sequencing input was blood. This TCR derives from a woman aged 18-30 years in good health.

DNA of the CDR3: TGCAGCGTTAGCTGGCTCGTAGAGACCCAGTACTTC. This sequence encodes CSVSWLVETQYF. The rearrangement uses TRBV29-1 and TRBJ2-7, with D hard to call. The DNA end favors TRBJ2-5, so the J call may be wrong. The CDR3 has 12 residues. Germline CDR1 is SQVTM and CDR2 is ANQGSEA.